One and the same sample provided the 24 T cell receptor beta chains below, sequenced in a study of blood T cell repertoires in COVID-19. The data were produced by immunoSEQ multiplex PCR, yet TCRdb's version contains in-frame clones alone and is incomplete. This table has some 170,000 clones, roughly 82% appearing once. Sequenced material: peripheral blood. Receptor source: a woman aged 70 to 79 with acute or convalescent COVID-19.

This clone was observed a few times. V is TRBV29-1 and J is TRBJ1-4, with unresolved D. Trimming cost V 4 bases and J 15 bases, with 18 bases left between them. This CDR3 has 12 residues. Germline assignment: CDR1 SQVTM and CDR2 ANQGSEA. DNA of the CDR3: TGCAGCGTTGGTATGGCTCGCTCCCCTTTGTTTTTT. It specifies CSVGMARSPLFF. Filled out from reference TRBV29-1 and TRBJ1-4, the complete variable domain reads SAVISQKPSRDICQRGTSLTIQCQVDSQVTMMFWYRQQPGQSLTLIATANQGSEATYESGFVIDKFPISRPNLTFSTLTVSNMSPEDSSIYLCSVGMARSPLFFGSGTQLSVL.

The chain couples TRBV3-1 (or the pseudogene TRBV3-2) to TRBJ2-5; TRBD2 agrees at 13 bases. The CDR3 extends over 16 amino acids. V shed 5 bases, J shed 4 bases, and the junction held 7 bases outside the gene matches. From germline, CDR1 is LGHDT and CDR2 YNNKEL (reference sequence). The CDR3 loop reads CASSRTSGSFGETQYF. DNA for the CDR3: TGTGCCAGCAGCAGGACTAGCGGGAGTTTCGGAGAGACCCAGTACTTC.

This chain uses TRBV7-9 with TRBJ2-5; 7 positions match TRBD1. Germline trimming cut 2 bases from V and 2 bases from J; bases unmatched to any gene: 5. The CDR3 extends over 15 amino acids. CDR1 SEHNR and CDR2 FQNEAQ come from the germline V gene (reference sequence). CDR3 nucleotides: TGTGCCAGCAGCTTATCCGGACAGGTTCAAGAGACCCAGTACTTC. This translates into CASSLSGQVQETQYF.

The table lists this clone with a count of one. The chain carries TRBV13 and TRBJ2-5; 8 positions match TRBD2. The CDR3 spans 14 residues. Germline V gene sequence: CDR1 PRHDT, CDR2 FYEKMQ (reference sequence). Trimming took 3 bases from V and 2 from J; bases not matched to a gene: 2. In DNA form, the CDR3 reads TGTGCCAGCAGCTTCGGGGGGGGTCAAGAGACCCAGTACTTC. It specifies CASSFGGGQETQYF.

The chain joins TRBV6-5 to TRBJ1-6, with 8 bases matching TRBD1. Looked up from germline, CDR1 is MNHEY and CDR2 is SVGAGI. This CDR3 is built from 14 residues. Unmatched junction bases numbered 6, after V lost 6 bases and J lost 8 bases. Written as DNA, the CDR3 is TGTGCCAGCAGCCCAGGGGGCGAGGATTCACCCCTCCACTTT. This gives the protein CASSPGGEDSPLHF.

J is TRBJ2-1 and V is TRBV11-3; TRBD2 matches 7 bases. In germline, CDR1 is SGHNT, CDR2 YENEEA. V was clipped by 5 bases and J by 0 bases; unmatched bases: 4. This CDR3 is 15 amino acids long. CDR3 in DNA: TGTGCCAGCAGCCGTACTAGCGACTCCTACAATGAGCAGTTCTTC. Residues: CASSRTSDSYNEQFF.

The chain has TRBV30 and TRBJ2-7; perhaps TRBD1 as D (6 bases). The CDR3 consists of 15 residues. V lost 2 bases, J lost 2 bases, and 16 bases lay in between. The germline CDR1 and CDR2 sequences are GTSNPN and SVGIG (reference sequence). CDR3 sequence: CAWSPGQFLAYEQYF. The CDR3, as DNA: TGTGCCTGGAGTCCCGGACAGTTTTTGGCCTACGAGCAGTACTTC. Supplemented by reference TRBV30 and TRBJ2-7, the full variable domain reads SQTIHQWPATLVQPVGSPLSLECTVEGTSNPNLYWYRQAAGRGLQLLFYSVGIGQISSEVPQNLSASRPQDRQFILSSKKLLLSDSGFYLCAWSPGQFLAYEQYFGPGTRLTVT.

The V and J genes are TRBV23-1 and TRBJ2-3, with no clear D. TRBV23-1 belongs to the ORF category, with a function that is uncertain. V was cut by 0 bases and J by 7 bases, with 14 bases left in between. The CDR3 is 15 amino acids. DNA of the CDR3: TGCGCCAGCAGTCAATCGGAAAGGCCACAGCATACGCAGTATTTT. Translating gives CASSQSERPQHTQYF.

The CDR3 spells CASSLRRDSSLGSETQYF. In nucleotides, the CDR3 is TGTGCCAGCAGTTTGCGCCGGGACAGCTCCCTTGGTTCGGAGACCCAGTACTTC. This rearrangement joins TRBV7-2 to TRBJ2-5; 7 positions agree with TRBD1. The germline V gene has CDR1 SGHTA and CDR2 FQGNSA. CDR3 size: 18 residues. Trimming took 6 bases from V and 5 from J; bases not matched to a gene: 21.

This chain uses TRBV18 with TRBJ2-1, with D hard to call. Looked up from germline, CDR1 is KGHSH and CDR2 is LQKENI. The germline V and J ends were trimmed by 5 bases and 5 bases, with 4 bases remaining between them. This CDR3 has 11 amino acids. The CDR3 DNA reads as TGTGCCAGCTCATCTAACAATGAGCAGTTCTTC. This codes for CASSSNNEQFF.

The rearrangement links TRBV28 to TRBJ1-2; no firm D call. Looked up from germline, CDR1 is MDHEN and CDR2 is SYDVKM. V lost 9 bases and J lost 8, with 4 bases in between. This CDR3 spans 8 amino acids. CDR3 DNA sequence: TGTGCCAGTAGAGGCTACACCTTC. Encoded protein: CASRGYTF.

The chain joins TRBV5-4 to TRBJ2-3; D is possibly TRBD2 (7 bases). CDR3 length: 16 amino acids. The V and J ends lost 4 bases and 4 bases respectively, with 19 bases between them. Germline V gene lookup returns CDR1 SGHNT and CDR2 YYREEE (reference sequence). CDR3 nucleotides: TGTGCCAGCAGCCAGCCTCGGGGGGCGGTTTCAGATACGCAGTATTTT. The encoded protein is CASSQPRGAVSDTQYF.

The V call is TRBV3-1 (or the pseudogene TRBV3-2), the J call TRBJ2-5, with D possibly TRBD2 on 5 matching bases. The CDR3 runs 14 residues. Germline V gene lookup returns CDR1 LGHDT and CDR2 YNNKEL (reference sequence). The germline V and J ends were trimmed by 2 bases and 7 bases, with 14 bases remaining between them. CDR3 in amino acids: CASSQSEGSGTQYF. DNA of the CDR3: TGTGCCAGCAGCCAATCCGAGGGCTCCGGGACCCAGTACTTC.

The rearrangement links TRBV6-5 to TRBJ1-1; 10 nucleotides match TRBD1. With V trimmed by 5 bases and J by 0 bases, 3 bases remained unmatched. The germline V gene encodes CDR1 MNHEY and CDR2 SVGAGI. The CDR3 consists of 15 residues. In DNA form, the CDR3 reads TGTGCCAGCAGTCGGACAGGGGGGGTGAACACTGAAGCTTTCTTT. It yields the protein CASSRTGGVNTEAFF.

The DNA for the CDR3 is TGCGCCAGCAGCCCTGCAGGGGAAACTGAAGCTTTCTTT. The encoded protein is CASSPAGETEAFF. The gene calls are TRBV4-3 and TRBJ1-1; maybe TRBD1 (6 bases). The germline gives CDR1 LGHNA, CDR2 YSLEER. The CDR3 loop spans 13 amino acids. V dropped 4 bases and J dropped 5 bases, with 11 bases sitting between them.

The genes are TRBV30 and TRBJ2-3, with 9 bases aligning to TRBD2. The length of the CDR3 is 16 residues. Trimming at V came to 3 bases and at J to 0 bases, leaving 7 bases not matched to a gene. In germline, CDR1 is GTSNPN, CDR2 SVGIG (reference sequence). CDR3 nucleotides: TGTGCCTGGAGCGGGGGAGGACTAGCGAGCACAGATACGCAGTATTTT. This encodes CAWSGGGLASTDTQYF.

Notes on this clone: This same CDR3 is encoded by further DNA sequences in the sample. The V gene is TRBV6-2 or TRBV6-3, the J gene TRBJ2-7, with D possibly matching TRBD2 (5 bases). The CDR3 loop spans 12 amino acids. Trimming pared 3 bases from V and 6 bases from J, leaving 9 bases between. Germline CDR1 is MNHEY and CDR2 is SVGEGT. CDR3: CASSYGEGEQYF. The CDR3, as DNA: TGTGCCAGCAGTTATGGAGAGGGCGAGCAGTACTTC.

The chain recombines TRBV3-1 (or the pseudogene TRBV3-2) with TRBJ1-2; tentatively, D is TRBD1 (6 bases). The V end lost 7 bases, the J end lost 4 bases, and 7 bases lay between the germline ends. This CDR3 has 11 amino acids. Germline V gene lookup returns CDR1 LGHDT and CDR2 YNNKEL (reference sequence). The CDR3 region is CASTDSYGYTF. The DNA for the CDR3 is TGTGCCAGCACGGACAGCTATGGCTACACCTTC.

The rearrangement joins TRBV20-1 to TRBJ2-7, with 9 nucleotides matching TRBD1. J was trimmed by 4 bases and V by 5 bases; bases with no gene match: 0. The germline V gene has CDR1 DFQATT and CDR2 SNEGSKA (reference sequence). The CDR3 loop spans 11 amino acids. As DNA, the CDR3 is TGCAGTGCTGGACAGGGGTACGAGCAGTACTTC. It codes for CSAGQGYEQYF.

The genes are TRBV5-1 and TRBJ1-4; D might be TRBD1 (5 bases). CDR1 is SGHRS and CDR2 is YFSETQ in the germline V gene. This CDR3 spans 15 amino acids. The V end was cut by 0 bases, the J end by 6 bases, with 12 bases between. The DNA of the CDR3 is TGCGCCAGCAGCTTGGCCGGGGGGAGGGATGAAAAACTGTTTTTT. It translates to CASSLAGGRDEKLFF.

This clone has a single count. The chain has TRBV6-2 or TRBV6-3 and TRBJ1-5; TRBD1 is a possible D gene (5 bases). There are 16 residues in the CDR3. Trimming shortened V by 6 bases and J by 5 bases, and 20 bases separated the two germline ends. From germline, CDR1 is MNHEY and CDR2 SVGEGT. This CDR3 reads CASSIQSWGGHQPQHF. CDR3 DNA sequence: TGTGCCAGCAGCATCCAATCTTGGGGGGGTCATCAGCCCCAGCATTTT.

This clone was picked up many times. V is TRBV20-1 and J is TRBJ2-1; possibly TRBD2 for D (5 bases). Deletions cut 1 base from V and 9 bases from J, with 7 bases between. This CDR3 has 11 residues. Germline values: CDR1 DFQATT, CDR2 SNEGSKA (reference sequence). The CDR3 sequence: CSARGRVEQFF. In DNA, the CDR3 is TGCAGTGCTAGAGGGCGGGTTGAGCAGTTCTTC.

The sample holds one count of this clone. The J gene is TRBJ2-1, the V gene TRBV6-2 or TRBV6-3; 8 bases are a match to TRBD2. The CDR3 contains 16 residues. The V gene end was trimmed by 5 bases and the J gene end by 9 bases; junction bases not matched to a gene: 15. Germline-derived CDR1 and CDR2 are MNHEY and SVGEGT. The CDR3 DNA follows: TGTGCCAGCAGTCGTAATCCGGGACTAGGCCGAGGTGAGCAGTTCTTC. Its protein product is CASSRNPGLGRGEQFF.

The chain carries TRBV28 and TRBJ1-2; 10 nucleotides line up with TRBD1. Trimming at V came to 10 bases and at J to 7 bases, leaving 9 bases not matched to a gene. The CDR3 runs 13 residues. CDR1 and CDR2 from the germline V gene are MDHEN and SYDVKM. The CDR3 loop is CAIRGTGALGYTF. The CDR3 DNA reads as TGTGCCATCAGAGGGACAGGGGCCCTTGGCTACACCTTC.